This passage covers 3 T cell receptor beta chains from one sample sequenced in a study of blood T cell repertoires in COVID-19. Libraries were prepared by immunoSEQ multiplex PCR; TCRdb keeps only in-frame clonotypes and omits some of them. The sample includes about 150,000 clones, approximately 79% of them seen just once. The source material was peripheral blood. The receptors here all came from a man aged 50 to 60 with active or convalescent COVID-19.

The chain employs TRBV5-1 and TRBJ2-3; D unclear. Germline V CDR1 and CDR2: SGHRS, YFSETQ. Trimming shortened V by 0 bases and J by 4 bases, and 9 bases separated the two germline ends. The CDR3 length is 14 residues. The CDR3 nucleotides are TGCGCCAGCAGCTTGGATACTCGCCCAGATACGCAGTATTTT. Its translation: CASSLDTRPDTQYF.

J is TRBJ1-1 and V is TRBV6-5; 12 bases map to TRBD1. This CDR3 has 14 amino acids. Germline CDR1 is MNHEY and CDR2 is SVGAGI. The V segment lost 9 bases and the J segment 5 bases; nucleotides outside the gene matches: 7. CDR3 region: CASPGTGGRTEAFF. CDR3 coding DNA: TGTGCCAGTCCCGGGACAGGGGGCAGGACTGAAGCTTTCTTT.

This sequence joins TRBV4-1 and TRBJ2-5; D ambiguous. The ends were cut back, 0 bases at V and 4 bases at J, with 12 bases in the middle. The CDR3 is 15 residues long. Germline loops: CDR1 MGHRA, CDR2 YSYEKL. Here the CDR3 reads CASSQERPPGETQYF. In DNA, the CDR3 is TGCGCCAGCAGCCAAGAAAGACCGCCGGGAGAGACCCAGTACTTC.